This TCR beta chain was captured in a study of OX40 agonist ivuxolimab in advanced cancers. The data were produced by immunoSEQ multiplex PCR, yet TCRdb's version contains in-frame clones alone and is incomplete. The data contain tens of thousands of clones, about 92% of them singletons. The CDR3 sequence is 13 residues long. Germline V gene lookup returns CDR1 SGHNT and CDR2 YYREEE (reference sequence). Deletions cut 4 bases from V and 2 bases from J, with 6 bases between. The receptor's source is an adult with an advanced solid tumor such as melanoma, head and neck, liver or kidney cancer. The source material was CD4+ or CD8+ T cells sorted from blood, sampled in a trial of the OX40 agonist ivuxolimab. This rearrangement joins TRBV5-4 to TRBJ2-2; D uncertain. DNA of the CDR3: TGTGCCAGCAGCCACTTCAACACCGGGGAGCTGTTTTTT. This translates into CASSHFNTGELFF.